Listed below are T cell receptor beta chains from one sample, sequenced in a study of cytomegalovirus exposure and HLA in healthy donors. Profiling relied on immunoSEQ multiplex PCR, and the TCRdb table lists in-frame clones only, not all of them. Among about 120,000 clones listed, roughly 80% were seen once. Sequenced sample: PBMCs. The origin of the receptors is a female donor in good health and CMV-seropositive. Both conserved end residues are part of each CDR3. The D gene is left open where the match is weak. Clone sizes are given selectively: once, few, many, or a class where the clone is expanded.

j_gene	abundance	d_gene	v_gene	CDR3nt	CDR3aa
TRBJ2-3	-	-	TRBV5-6	TGTGCCAGCAGCTTGATCAGGGACACAGATACGCAGTATTTT	CASSLIRDTDTQYF
TRBJ1-1	-	-	TRBV2	TGTGCCAGCAGTGTTGGGCTAATGAACACTGAAGCTTTCTTT	CASSVGLMNTEAFF
TRBJ2-1	-	TRBD1	TRBV11-2	TGTGCCAGCAGCCGCGACAGGGGACCCTACAATGAGCAGTTCTTC	CASSRDRGPYNEQFF
TRBJ1-6	-	TRBD1	TRBV6-5	TGTGCCAGCAGTTACTGGACAGGGGATTCACCCCTCCACTTT	CASSYWTGDSPLHF
TRBJ1-4	-	-	TRBV7-9	TGTTCCAGCAGCTTGGACAGCAATGAAAAACTGTTTTTT	CSSSLDSNEKLFF
TRBJ2-3	-	TRBD1	TRBV28	TGTGCCAGCAGTGCCCCAGGGGGCGCCTACACAGATACGCAGTATTTT	CASSAPGGAYTDTQYF
TRBJ2-7	few	TRBD1	TRBV27	TGTGCCGTAAGGACAGGCGCAGTAAACGAGCAGTACTTC	CAVRTGAVNEQYF
TRBJ2-3	once	TRBD2	TRBV7-8	TGTGCCAGCAGTAGGGTTGGGGGGGGGACAGATACGCAGTATTTT	CASSRVGGGTDTQYF
TRBJ2-6	few	-	TRBV28	TGTGCCAGCAGTCCTCCCTCTGGGGCCAACGTCCTGACTTTC	CASSPPSGANVLTF
TRBJ1-2	few	TRBD1	TRBV6-1	TGTGCCAGCAGTGACCGGGACAGGGGAGTCGATGGCTACACCTTC	CASSDRDRGVDGYTF
TRBJ2-2	-	-	TRBV7-9	TGTGCCAGCAGCTTTGACAGGGGCGCGGGAGCGAACACCGGGGAGCTGTTTTTT	CASSFDRGAGANTGELFF
TRBJ1-5	few	-	TRBV19	TGTGCCAGTAGTATCAGGGTTGGCAATCAGCCCCAGCATTTT	CASSIRVGNQPQHF
TRBJ2-7	-	TRBD1	TRBV14	TGTGCCAGCAGCCAAGATTCCGGGGGACAGGGTGAGCAGTACTTC	CASSQDSGGQGEQYF
TRBJ1-1	-	-	TRBV30	TGTGCCTGGAGCCGGGGGGGCGGAACTGAAGCTTTCTTT	CAWSRGGGTEAFF
TRBJ1-1	-	-	TRBV20-1	TGCAGTGCTAGAGACAGGGGCGAAGCTTTCTTT	CSARDRGEAFF
TRBJ1-2	-	-	TRBV27	TGTGCCAGCAGTCTCACTTGGACAGAATATGGCTACACCTTC	CASSLTWTEYGYTF
TRBJ2-5	-	-	TRBV30	TGTGCCTGGATGGCGGAGGGGGAGACCCAGTACTTC	CAWMAEGETQYF
TRBJ2-5	-	TRBD2	TRBV27	TGTGCCAGCAGATCCGGGACTAGCGGGGGGGCAGAGACCCAGTACTTC	CASRSGTSGGAETQYF
TRBJ2-3	-	TRBD2	TRBV29-1	TGCAGCACCCAGGGCGGGGGGGCAATGGATACGCAGTATTTT	CSTQGGGAMDTQYF
TRBJ1-1	-	-	TRBV14	TGTGCCAGCAGCCACAGGGGGAACACTGAAGCTTTCTTT	CASSHRGNTEAFF
TRBJ2-3	-	TRBD2	TRBV6-1	TGTGCCGCGGGGGGGGGCGCCTTCCCAGATACGCAGTATTTT	CAAGGGAFPDTQYF
TRBJ2-2	-	TRBD2	TRBV7-2	TGTGCCAGCAGCCCCATTGGGGGGGAGGCCGGGGAGCTGTTTTTT	CASSPIGGEAGELFF
TRBJ1-1	-	-	TRBV11-2	TGTGCCAGCAGCAGGGGCCTGAACACTGAAGCTTTCTTT	CASSRGLNTEAFF
TRBJ1-6	-	-	TRBV2	TGTGCCAGCAGTGAAATTCCAGGGCGATCCAATTCACCCCTCCACTTT	CASSEIPGRSNSPLHF
TRBJ1-2	-	-	TRBV9	TGTGCCAGCAGCGCTGGGGGGTATGGCTACACCTTC	CASSAGGYGYTF
TRBJ2-3	-	-	TRBV2	TGTGCCAGCTGTACTAGCAACACAGATACGCAGTATTTT	CASCTSNTDTQYF
TRBJ1-2	-	TRBD1	TRBV5-4	TGTGCCAGCAGCTTGGGGTTAGGGGGACAGGGGGCGACGGCCTATGGCTACACCTTC	CASSLGLGGQGATAYGYTF
TRBJ2-5	-	-	TRBV10-2	TGCGCCAGCAGCCAGGGTCAAGAGACCCAGTACTTC	CASSQGQETQYF
TRBJ1-4	-	TRBD1	TRBV19	TGTGCCAGTAAGAATCGGACAGGGGACAAGGGTGAAAAACTGTTTTTT	CASKNRTGDKGEKLFF
TRBJ2-7	-	TRBD1	TRBV27	TGTGCCAGCAGTTCCCCCGGGACAGGGAGATACGAGCAGTACTTC	CASSSPGTGRYEQYF
TRBJ1-4	-	TRBD1	TRBV7-7	TGTGCTAGCAGCGCCGGGACAGGGGGTGAAAAACTGTTTTTT	CASSAGTGGEKLFF
TRBJ2-7	-	-	TRBV7-2	TGTGCCAGCAGCTTGGGCCAGCCCGCCTACGAGCAGTACTTC	CASSLGQPAYEQYF
TRBJ1-4	-	-	TRBV4-3	TGCGCCAGCAGCCAAGACTCGGGTGCAACTAATGAAAAACTGTTTTTT	CASSQDSGATNEKLFF
TRBJ1-2	-	TRBD1	TRBV11-2	TGTGCCAGCAGCCCGGGACAGGGAGTCTATGGCTACACCTTC	CASSPGQGVYGYTF
TRBJ1-4	once	-	TRBV28	TGTGCCAGCAGTTGGGGGCAGGGCCTCAATGAAAAACTGTTTTTT	CASSWGQGLNEKLFF
TRBJ2-5	-	-	TRBV7-9	TGTGCCAGTGCAGGGGCTAGGGGTCTGGAGACCCAGTACTTC	CASAGARGLETQYF
TRBJ1-5	-	-	TRBV7-9	TGTGCCAGCAGTCTGGCGACGGGTGGGTCAGGGGCCAATCAGCCCCAGCATTTT	CASSLATGGSGANQPQHF
TRBJ2-2	-	-	TRBV6-6	TGTGCCAGCAGTTTACCTTCATCGGGCGGGGAGCTGTTTTTT	CASSLPSSGGELFF
TRBJ1-3	-	TRBD1	TRBV10-2	TGCGCCAGCAGTGGGCAGGGGGTAAACACCATATATTTT	CASSGQGVNTIYF
TRBJ2-2	-	-	TRBV18	TGTGCCAGCTCCCATGACAGGCCACCGAACACCGGGGAGCTGTTTTTT	CASSHDRPPNTGELFF
TRBJ2-1	-	TRBD2	TRBV19	TGTGCCAGTGCTACCTTTAGCGGGAGCTCCTACAATGAGCAGTTCTTC	CASATFSGSSYNEQFF
TRBJ1-2	-	TRBD1	TRBV18	TGTGCCAGCTCACCTTTAGGACAGGGGGCGCGGATAGTTGGCTACACCTTC	CASSPLGQGARIVGYTF
TRBJ2-7	-	-	TRBV10-3	TGTGCCATAAAGGACATTACGGACGAGCAGTACTTC	CAIKDITDEQYF
TRBJ2-3	-	-	TRBV2	TGTGCCAGCAGTGATTTCCGACTTACGACTAGCACAGATACGCAGTATTTT	CASSDFRLTTSTDTQYF
TRBJ2-5	-	TRBD2	TRBV30	TGTGCCTTGTCGGGGGGGGCAAGAGAGACCCAGTACTTC	CALSGGARETQYF
TRBJ1-4	-	TRBD1	TRBV28	TGTGCCAGCAGTTCCCCCGGGACAGCGGCGAGGGAAAAACTGTTTTTT	CASSSPGTAAREKLFF
TRBJ2-7	-	TRBD1	TRBV28	TGTGCCAGCAGTTTAGACAGGGGTCTGGAGCAGTACTTC	CASSLDRGLEQYF